This is a list of T cell receptor beta chains from one sample in a study of immune reconstitution after stem cell transplant in scleroderma. TCRdb reprocessed the RT-PCR reads via MiXCR and lists one record per CDR3 protein. The table has fewer than 2,500 distinct CDR3 sequences, 8% to 9.5% seen once. This specimen was acquired before or after autologous hematopoietic stem cell transplantation (not recorded which). The receptors derive from a male donor with systemic sclerosis. CDR3s include the opening cysteine and the closing phenylalanine or tryptophan. Each record gives: CDR3 protein, CDR3 DNA, J gene, D gene, V gene, clone size. D genes are given only for firm matches. The size of a clone is reported for some rows only, either as once, few or many, or as a class for expanded clones.

CDR3: CASSQDQSGSGYTF; DNA: TGTGCCAGCAGCCAAGATCAGTCGGGGTCTGGCTACACCTTC; J: TRBJ1-2; D: .; V: TRBV3-1; size: medium-sized
CDR3: CASSSTTDSTGNTIYF; DNA: TGTGCCAGCTCATCAACTACGGACAGCACTGGAAACACCATATATTTT; J: TRBJ1-3; D: .; V: TRBV18; size: few
CDR3: CASSTRDLAIQYF; DNA: TGTGCCAGCAGCACTCGGGACCTGGCCATCCAGTACTTC; J: TRBJ2-7; D: .; V: TRBV7-9; size: medium-sized
CDR3: CSVDWQPANYGYTF; DNA: TGCAGCGTTGACTGGCAGCCCGCTAACTATGGCTACACCTTC; J: TRBJ1-2; D: .; V: TRBV29-1; size: medium-sized
CDR3: CASSEGTDSSEQYF; DNA: TGTGCCAGCAGTGAAGGGACGGACAGCTCCGAACAGTACTTC; J: TRBJ2-7; D: .; V: TRBV6-1; size: medium-sized
CDR3: CASSLTALPGADTQYF; DNA: TGCGCCAGCAGCTTGACGGCTCTACCCGGGGCAGATACGCAGTATTTT; J: TRBJ2-3; D: .; V: TRBV5-1; size: medium-sized
CDR3: CASSYSLVLAGGNEQFF; DNA: TGTGCCAGCAGTTACTCCTTGGTCCTAGCGGGAGGCAATGAGCAGTTCTTC; J: TRBJ2-1; D: TRBD2; V: TRBV6-5; size: large
CDR3: CASSWRQGFHEQYF; DNA: TGCGCCAGCAGCTGGAGACAGGGCTTCCACGAGCAGTACTTC; J: TRBJ2-7; D: TRBD1; V: TRBV5-1; size: medium-sized
CDR3: CSAMGDSINSPLHF; DNA: TGCAGTGCTATGGGGGATAGTATAAATTCACCCCTCCACTTT; J: TRBJ1-6; D: .; V: TRBV20-1; size: .
CDR3: CASSSTDRVQETQYF; DNA: TGTGCCAGCAGCTCGACAGACAGGGTCCAAGAGACCCAGTACTTC; J: TRBJ2-5; D: TRBD1; V: TRBV7-9; size: medium-sized
CDR3: CASTPPTDTDTQYF; DNA: TGTGCCAGCACCCCGCCGACAGATACAGATACGCAGTATTTT; J: TRBJ2-3; D: .; V: TRBV7-8; size: medium-sized